This T cell receptor beta chain was captured by sequencing in a study of blood T cell repertoires in COVID-19. Study at large: Nucleic acid was either cDNA or gDNA, and it came from T cells, B-cell-depleted T cells, or PBMCs.

This CDR3 region has 16 residues. Trimming cost V 0 bases and J 1 base, with 12 bases left between them. Germline V gene sequence: CDR1 MGHRA, CDR2 YSYEKL. Those enrolled in Seattle joined during active infection and were followed longitudinally afterward. In the original analysis: Amplification of reference gene primers provided the estimated nucleated cell counts. TCRdb's table, derived via immunoSEQ multiplex PCR, lists solely in-frame clones and lacks some. D and trimming come from the DNA, and the V and J calls and clone size come from that table. The table lists almost 25,000 clones, approximately 78% of them singletons.

The rearrangement joins TRBV4-1 to TRBJ1-2, with a possible D match to TRBD1 (6 bases). The sequenced sample consisted of peripheral blood. The sequence was obtained from an older woman with COVID-19, enrolled during active disease. CDR3 DNA sequence: TGCGCCAGCAGCCAAGATGGGGGCGGATTTAACTATGGCTACACCTTC. Translation gives CASSQDGGGFNYGYTF.